This T cell receptor beta chain was found in a study of T cells in tuberculosis. The CDR3 runs 14 residues. V lost 5 bases to trimming and J lost 3 bases, with 14 bases between them. CDR1 is MNHEY and CDR2 is SVGAGI in the germline V gene. Whole-study findings and limits: Using the GMM-specific repertoire gave over 80% accuracy versus roughly 74% with motifs.

TCRdb's copy holds only in-frame clones and misses some; the assay was immunoSEQ multiplex PCR. Of roughly 34,000 clones listed, 93% are singletons. Time point denoted: new active TB diagnosis, blood taken before or within 7 days of starting treatment. About this clone: Its antigen is still unknown.

This TCR was recovered from an adult with tuberculosis. The sequencing used PBMCs, collected at tuberculosis diagnosis. The J gene is TRBJ2-7, the V gene TRBV6-5; weak D call: TRBD2 (6 bases). The CDR3 DNA reads TGTGCCAGCAGTAACCCTAAGGGAGGCTACGAGCAGTACTTC. This codes for CASSNPKGGYEQYF.